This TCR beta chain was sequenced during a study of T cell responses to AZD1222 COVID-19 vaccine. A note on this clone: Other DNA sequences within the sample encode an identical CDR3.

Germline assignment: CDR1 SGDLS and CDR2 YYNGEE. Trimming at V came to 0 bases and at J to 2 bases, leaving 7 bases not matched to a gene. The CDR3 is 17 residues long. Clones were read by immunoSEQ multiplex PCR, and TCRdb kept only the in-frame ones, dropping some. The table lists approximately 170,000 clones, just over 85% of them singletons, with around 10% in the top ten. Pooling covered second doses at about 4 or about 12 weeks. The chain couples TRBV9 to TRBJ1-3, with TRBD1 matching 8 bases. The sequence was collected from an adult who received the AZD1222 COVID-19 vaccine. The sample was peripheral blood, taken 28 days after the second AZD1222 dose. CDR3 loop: CASSVVSGQGTGNTIYF. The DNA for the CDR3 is TGTGCCAGCAGCGTAGTGTCTGGACAGGGCACTGGAAACACCATATATTTT.